These 15 T cell receptor beta chains were sequenced from one sample in a study of PD-L1 blockade in urothelial cancer. Using immunoSEQ multiplex PCR, the repertoire was profiled, and TCRdb retains in-frame clones only, with some absent. Found here are approximately 50,000 clones, 86% of them singletons; the top ten hold over 20%. Regarding time point: pretreatment peripheral blood. Sequenced material: PBMCs, taken around atezolizumab (anti-PD-L1) treatment. Every receptor here comes from a man aged 55 to 70 with urothelial cancer.

This chain connects TRBV18 to TRBJ2-7; 9 bases are shared with TRBD1. The V segment lost 4 bases and the J segment 0 bases; nucleotides outside the gene matches: 13. Germline values: CDR1 KGHSH, CDR2 LQKENI. This CDR3 spans 18 amino acids. CDR3 residues: CASSRGQGSSSLSYEQYF. In nucleotides, the CDR3 is TGTGCCAGCTCACGAGGACAGGGGTCTAGCTCCCTCTCCTACGAGCAGTACTTC.

The genes are TRBV6-1 and TRBJ2-2; 8 positions agree with TRBD1. CDR3 length: 16 residues. V was pared by 4 bases and J by 5 bases, with 9 bases of the junction left unmatched. Per germline, CDR1 MNHNS and CDR2 SASEGT. CDR3 DNA sequence: TGTGCCAGCAGTGTGGGGGCAGGGGGCAGGACCGGGGAGCTGTTTTTT. Its protein product is CASSVGAGGRTGELFF.

The chain carries TRBV5-1 and TRBJ2-2; D is undetermined. The V end lost 0 bases, the J end lost 4 bases, and 16 bases lay between the germline ends. CDR1 SGHRS and CDR2 YFSETQ come from the germline V gene. This CDR3 is 17 amino acids long. This chain's CDR3 is CASSLVKAKTGTGELFF. The CDR3 coding sequence is TGCGCCAGCAGCTTGGTTAAGGCGAAGACGGGCACCGGGGAGCTGTTTTTT.

This clone came up a few times. The V gene is TRBV9, the J gene TRBJ2-2; TRBD1 is a possible D gene (6 bases). The CDR3 spans 14 residues. V dropped 2 bases and J dropped 7 bases, with 12 bases sitting between them. The germline gives CDR1 SGDLS, CDR2 YYNGEE. The CDR3 DNA reads TGTGCCAGCAGCGTCCTGCAGGGGTTCGGGGAGCTGTTTTTT. It codes for CASSVLQGFGELFF.

The V and J genes are TRBV5-6 and TRBJ2-5, with TRBD2 matching over 7 bases. V shed 3 bases, J shed 2 bases, and the junction held 7 bases outside the gene matches. Germline-derived CDR1 and CDR2 are SGHDT and YYEEEE. The CDR3 runs 15 residues. The CDR3 is CASSWGGSAQETQYF. The CDR3 coding sequence is TGTGCCAGCAGCTGGGGGGGGAGCGCACAAGAGACCCAGTACTTC.

The chain is built from TRBV19 and TRBJ2-1, with D tentatively TRBD1 (7 bases). The CDR3 loop spans 15 amino acids. Germline CDR1 reads LNHDA; CDR2 reads SQIVND (reference sequence). Between the trimmed V and J ends, which lost 11 bases and 3 bases, there was a span of 20 bases. The CDR3 sequence is CAVRLDRDFYNEQFF. CDR3 nucleotides: TGTGCCGTACGACTCGACAGGGACTTCTACAATGAGCAGTTCTTC. The full variable domain, its missing parts supplied by reference TRBV19 and TRBJ2-1, is DGGITQSPKYLFRKEGQNVTLSCEQNLNHDAMYWYRQDPGQGLRLIYYSQIVNDFQKGDIAEGYSVSREKKESFPLTVTSAQKNPTAFYLCAVRLDRDFYNEQFFGPGTRLTVL.

The rearrangement joins TRBV5-1 to TRBJ2-7; 7 positions agree with TRBD1. With V trimmed by 6 bases and J by 2 bases, 14 bases remained unmatched. This CDR3 is 16 amino acids long. The germline CDR1 and CDR2 sequences are SGHRS and YFSETQ. CDR3 bases: TGCGCCAGCACCGCGCTTGGGACAGACCGACCCTACGAGCAGTACTTC. This gives the protein CASTALGTDRPYEQYF.

This chain links TRBV29-1 with TRBJ2-7, with 8 bases aligning to TRBD2. J lost 2 bases, V lost 7 bases, and 10 bases had no gene match. This CDR3 has 14 amino acids. Germline V gene sequence: CDR1 SQVTM, CDR2 ANQGSEA. CDR3 in DNA: TGCAGCGCGGGGGGAGCGGGAGTTCCCTACGAGCAGTACTTC. Protein: CSAGGAGVPYEQYF.

In its sample, this clone was seen a few times. The chain couples TRBV10-3 to TRBJ2-1, with TRBD1 identical over 10 bases. Per germline, CDR1 ENHRY and CDR2 SYGVKD. The CDR3 is 15 residues long. V dropped 6 bases and J dropped 4; count of bases not matched to a gene: 6. The CDR3, as DNA: TGTGCCATCAGATCGACAGGGGGCAAATACAATGAGCAGTTCTTC. Translating gives CAIRSTGGKYNEQFF.

The chain's CDR3 is CASKRGLFYGYTF. The CDR3 region has the DNA TGTGCCAGTAAAAGGGGGCTTTTCTATGGCTACACCTTC. The rearrangement uses TRBV6-5 and TRBJ1-2; 7 positions agree with TRBD1. V dropped 9 bases and J dropped 4; count of bases not matched to a gene: 8. The CDR3 has 13 amino acids. Looked up from germline, CDR1 is MNHEY and CDR2 is SVGAGI.

The chain employs TRBV5-4 and TRBJ2-3; 9 bases are a match to TRBD2. Germline V lookup: CDR1 SGHNT, CDR2 YYREEE (reference sequence). The V and J ends lost 4 bases and 7 bases, in that order; junction bases with no gene match: 16. This CDR3 contains 17 residues. The CDR3 nucleotides read TGTGCCAGCAGCCCCCGACTCGCGGGAGGGAGTGGGAATACGCAGTATTTT. It translates to CASSPRLAGGSGNTQYF.

V and J are TRBV30 and TRBJ1-5, with TRBD1 matching 11 bases. Germline loops: CDR1 GTSNPN, CDR2 SVGIG (reference sequence). The CDR3 has 12 amino acids. Trimming removed 5 bases from V and 6 bases from J; junction bases left unmatched: 0. CDR3 sequence (DNA): TGTGCCTGGGGACAGGGGGCTCAGCCCCAGCATTTT. Protein sequence: CAWGQGAQPQHF.

The chain is built from TRBV9 and TRBJ1-1; 10 bases match TRBD1. The V gene end was trimmed by 2 bases and the J gene end by 3 bases; junction bases not matched to a gene: 7. Germline V gene lookup returns CDR1 SGDLS and CDR2 YYNGEE. The CDR3 length is 16 residues. The CDR3 coding sequence is TGTGCCAGCAGCGTCGGACAGGGGGGATTAGACACTGAAGCTTTCTTT. Its translation: CASSVGQGGLDTEAFF.

This chain uses TRBV7-8 with TRBJ2-7; 8 bases map to TRBD1. The CDR3 has 15 residues. The germline V gene has CDR1 SGHVS and CDR2 FQNEAQ. V lost 5 bases, J lost 0 bases, and 6 bases stayed unmatched. The CDR3 DNA reads TGTGCCAGCAGCAGAAGGACAGGGCACTCCTACGAGCAGTACTTC. Protein product: CASSRRTGHSYEQYF.

The chain couples TRBV6-1 to TRBJ2-2; 7 nucleotides agree with TRBD1. The CDR3 spans 14 residues. V trimming: 8 bases; J trimming: 7 bases; junction bases outside the gene matches: 10. Germline V CDR1 and CDR2: MNHNS, SASEGT. In DNA, the CDR3 is TGTGCCAGCTTATTAGGACAGGCTGGCGGGGAGCTGTTTTTT. It codes for CASLLGQAGGELFF.